This T cell receptor (beta chain) was sequenced for a study of response to subunit inactivated influenza vaccine. Study outcomes and limitations: Authors suggested each seasonal flu vaccination may recruit only limited numbers of new T cells.

This clonotype was detected only a few times. Its target is not known. In TCRdb, the RT-PCR reads were re-called with MiXCR into one record per CDR3 protein. This sample has some 600,000 distinct CDR3 sequences, with roughly 15% found just once. The V and J ends lost 2 bases and 5 bases respectively, with 6 bases between them. Germline-derived CDR1 and CDR2 are MNHEY and SVGAGI. This CDR3 has 12 residues. The V gene is TRBV6-5, the J gene TRBJ2-5; D remains unclear. This receptor was taken from a man between 50 and 59 years old who received an inactivated influenza vaccine. The sample here was PBMCs from blood, taken 14 to 15 days before vaccination. The CDR3 nucleotides are TGTGCCAGCAGTTACATGGGGGAGACCCAGTACTTC. Translating gives CASSYMGETQYF.